This entry lists 23 T cell receptor beta chains sequenced from one sample in a study of blood T cell repertoires in COVID-19. Clones were read by immunoSEQ multiplex PCR, and TCRdb kept only the in-frame ones, dropping some. Of about 240,000 clones detected, about four fifths appear once; the ten largest clones hold about 9.5%. Sequenced: peripheral blood. The receptors shown here come from a woman older than 75 with acute or convalescent COVID-19.

The chain's CDR3 is CASRSSQVMNTEAFF. CDR3 DNA sequence: TGTGCCAGCAGGTCATCACAGGTTATGAACACTGAAGCTTTCTTT. The chain couples TRBV7-9 to TRBJ1-1, with D tentatively TRBD1 (5 bases). V was clipped by 6 bases and J by 0 bases, with 14 bases between them. There are 15 residues in the CDR3. Germline-derived CDR1 and CDR2 are SEHNR and FQNEAQ (reference sequence).

The genes are TRBV3-1 (or the pseudogene TRBV3-2) and TRBJ1-3, with D uncertain. Germline V gene data show CDR1 as LGHDT and CDR2 as YNNKEL (reference sequence). The CDR3 contains 16 residues. Trimming took off 0 bases at V and 1 base at J, with 10 bases between the two ends. The CDR3, as DNA: TGTGCCAGCAGCCAAGATCGTCGGAGATCTGGAAACACCATATATTTT. Translating it yields CASSQDRRRSGNTIYF.

The table lists this clone with a few counts. V gene TRBV2 combines with J gene TRBJ2-2; D might be TRBD1 (5 bases). CDR3 length equals 14 residues. The V end was cut by 8 bases, the J end by 1 base, with 11 bases between. The germline V gene encodes CDR1 SNHLY and CDR2 FYNNEI. CDR3: CASDRTKNTGELFF. The CDR3 region has the DNA TGTGCCAGCGATAGGACAAAGAACACCGGGGAGCTGTTTTTT.

The V call is TRBV3-1 (or the pseudogene TRBV3-2), the J call TRBJ2-3, with 7 bases that match TRBD2. Germline assignment: CDR1 LGHDT and CDR2 YNNKEL (reference sequence). Unmatched junction bases numbered 5, after V lost 3 bases and J lost 2 bases. The CDR3 contains 15 residues. CDR3 sequence: CASSQGGVVTDTQYF. The DNA for the CDR3 is TGTGCCAGCAGCCAGGGGGGGGTGGTCACAGATACGCAGTATTTT.

This clone has more than one count but fewer than ten. The chain employs TRBV2 and TRBJ1-1, with D perhaps matching TRBD1 (6 bases). V was clipped by 1 base and J by 4 bases, with 16 bases between them. This CDR3 spans 16 amino acids. CDR1 is SNHLY and CDR2 is FYNNEI in the germline V gene. The CDR3 is CASSEGGRKAFTEAFF. As DNA, the CDR3 is TGTGCCAGCAGTGAAGGGGGGCGTAAGGCTTTCACTGAAGCTTTCTTT.

For this clone: The sample holds other DNA sequences that translate to the same CDR3. The V call is TRBV6-6, the J call TRBJ2-1; tentatively, D is TRBD2 (6 bases). The CDR3 runs to 13 residues. Trimming left V 0 bases short and J 10 bases short, with 10 bases between. Germline V gene lookup returns CDR1 MNHNY and CDR2 SVGAGI (reference sequence). Here the CDR3 DNA reads TGTGCCAGCAGTTACTCGGCGGGGCGGGAGCAGTTCTTC. This gives the protein CASSYSAGREQFF.

The chain employs TRBV19 and TRBJ1-4, with D perhaps matching TRBD1 (5 bases). The CDR3 loop spans 15 amino acids. CDR1 and CDR2 from the germline V gene are LNHDA and SQIVND (reference sequence). V was shortened by 3 bases and J by 2 bases, with 10 bases between the two germline ends. The chain's CDR3 is CASSMEGRTNEKLFF. The CDR3 DNA reads TGTGCCAGTAGTATGGAGGGGAGGACTAATGAAAAACTGTTTTTT.

The chain links TRBV5-8 to TRBJ1-5; possibly TRBD1 for D (5 bases). Germline CDR1 SGHTS, CDR2 YDEGEE. Trimming cost V 2 bases and J 2 bases, with 11 bases left between them. The CDR3 has 15 amino acids. Here the CDR3 reads CASSFRQGGNQPQHF. As DNA, the CDR3 is TGTGCCAGCAGCTTCAGGCAGGGCGGCAATCAGCCCCAGCATTTT.

The CDR3 spells CASRKSTGTEAFF. CDR3 DNA: TGCGCCAGCAGAAAATCCACAGGGACTGAAGCTTTCTTT. V and J are TRBV10-1 and TRBJ1-1, with D tentatively TRBD1 (6 bases). V lost 6 bases and J lost 5, with 13 bases in between. Germline assignment: CDR1 WNHNN and CDR2 SYGVQD (reference sequence). The CDR3 runs to 13 residues.

The CDR3 sequence: CASSQSGSSYNEQFF. The CDR3 DNA is TGCGCCAGCAGCCAAAGTGGGAGCTCCTACAATGAGCAGTTCTTC. V is TRBV4-1 and J is TRBJ2-1, with D tentatively TRBD2 (5 bases). The V end lost 2 bases, the J end lost 0 bases, and 8 bases lay between the germline ends. CDR1 is MGHRA, CDR2 YSYEKL, per germline. This CDR3 comprises 15 residues.

The V and J genes are TRBV18 and TRBJ2-7; D might be TRBD2 (6 bases). Trimming left V 5 bases short and J 3 bases short, with 14 bases between. This CDR3 spans 14 amino acids. CDR1 is KGHSH and CDR2 is LQKENI in the germline V gene. As DNA, the CDR3 is TGTGCCAGCTCAGCCCCCCGGGACTTCTACGAGCAGTACTTC. Amino acid sequence: CASSAPRDFYEQYF. Full variable domain (outside the CDR3, taken from reference TRBV18 and TRBJ2-7): NAGVMQNPRHLVRRRGQEARLRCSPMKGHSHVYWYRQLPEEGLKFMVYLQKENIIDESGMPKERFSAEFPKEGPSILRIQQVVRGDSAAYFCASSAPRDFYEQYFGPGTRLTVT.

The rearrangement links TRBV19 to TRBJ1-5; tentative D call: TRBD1 (5 bases). This CDR3 comprises 14 residues. Germline CDR1 LNHDA, CDR2 SQIVND (reference sequence). V lost 8 bases, J lost 6 bases, and 17 bases lay in between. The CDR3 nucleotides are TGTGCCAGTGGAGGGCAGGGTTTGTTTCAGCCCCAGCATTTT. It yields the protein CASGGQGLFQPQHF.

This clone was seen only once. The genes are TRBV5-8 and TRBJ1-5, with D possibly TRBD1 on 5 matching bases. Deletions cut 6 bases from V and 0 bases from J, with 10 bases between. CDR1 SGHTS and CDR2 YDEGEE come from the germline V gene. This CDR3 comprises 14 residues. CDR3 sequence reads: CASTGHYSNQPQHF. The DNA of the CDR3 is TGTGCCAGCACTGGACATTATAGCAATCAGCCCCAGCATTTT.

The rearrangement links TRBV19 to TRBJ1-6; 8 positions match TRBD1. CDR3 length: 16 residues. Germline V CDR1 and CDR2: LNHDA, SQIVND (reference sequence). The V gene end was trimmed by 5 bases and the J gene end by 7 bases; junction bases not matched to a gene: 10. CDR3 region: CASSHPLGQANSPLHF. In DNA, the CDR3 is TGTGCCAGTAGTCACCCTCTGGGACAGGCGAATTCACCCCTCCACTTT.

The V and J genes are TRBV5-6 and TRBJ2-5; TRBD2 agrees at 12 bases. The CDR3 is 15 residues long. With 3 bases clipped from V and 5 bases from J, the junction kept 5 bases outside the gene matches. Looked up from germline, CDR1 is SGHDT and CDR2 is YYEEEE. This chain's CDR3 is CASSSSGGASETQYF. The DNA for the CDR3 is TGTGCCAGCAGCTCTAGCGGGGGGGCCTCGGAGACCCAGTACTTC.

As to this clone: In the same sample, other DNA sequences code for this CDR3. The chain joins TRBV5-1 to TRBJ2-5; D ambiguous. Looked up from germline, CDR1 is SGHRS and CDR2 is YFSETQ. Trimming removed 0 bases from V and 2 bases from J, with 8 bases in between. The CDR3 covers 14 residues. In DNA, the CDR3 is TGCGCCAGCAGCTTGGGCGGCGGACAAGAGACCCAGTACTTC. Its translation is CASSLGGGQETQYF.

CDR3 amino acids: CASSPPDRAETEAFF. DNA of the CDR3: TGTGCCAGCTCACCACCGGACAGGGCGGAAACTGAAGCTTTCTTT. The rearrangement links TRBV18 to TRBJ1-1; the match to TRBD1 covers 8 bases. After removal of 0 bases from V and 5 bases from J, the junction contained 5 bases not matched to a gene. This CDR3 has 15 amino acids. CDR1 and CDR2 (germline): KGHSH, LQKENI.

The chain recombines TRBV4-1 with TRBJ1-1; 7 nucleotides align to TRBD1. V gave up 3 bases and J gave up 6 bases; unmatched junction bases: 1. This CDR3 comprises 12 residues. Germline V gene data show CDR1 as MGHRA and CDR2 as YSYEKL. Written as DNA, the CDR3 is TGCGCCAGCAGCCAGACAGGGTCTGAAGCTTTCTTT. Translation: CASSQTGSEAFF.

The genes are TRBV6-5 and TRBJ1-1; no firm D call. Trimming took off 6 bases at V and 7 bases at J, with 18 bases between the two ends. Germline CDR1 and CDR2: MNHEY and SVGAGI. The CDR3 sequence is 14 residues long. Here the CDR3 reads CASSSQIPGREAFF. CDR3 in DNA: TGTGCCAGCAGCTCGCAAATTCCAGGCCGTGAAGCTTTCTTT.

The V and J genes are TRBV5-1 and TRBJ1-1, with no clear D. The CDR3 spans 17 residues. The ends were cut back, 0 bases at V and 4 bases at J, with 19 bases in the middle. Germline CDR1 SGHRS, CDR2 YFSETQ. The CDR3, as DNA: TGCGCCAGCAGCTTGGCCGACTTGGCCCCTGTGGGCACTGAAGCTTTCTTT. Translated, it gives CASSLADLAPVGTEAFF.

The chain joins TRBV5-1 to TRBJ2-5; 8 bases match TRBD1. The V and J ends lost 4 bases and 2 bases, in that order; junction bases with no gene match: 4. Germline CDR1 SGHRS, CDR2 YFSETQ. The CDR3 totals 14 residues. The CDR3 loop is CASSQGTGQETQYF. The CDR3, as DNA: TGCGCCAGCAGCCAAGGGACAGGTCAAGAGACCCAGTACTTC.

V gene TRBV6-5 combines with J gene TRBJ2-7; 7 nucleotides agree with TRBD1. CDR3 length: 13 residues. V was clipped by 6 bases and J by 5 bases; unmatched bases: 7. Looked up from germline, CDR1 is MNHEY and CDR2 is SVGAGI. The chain's CDR3 is CASSRQGVHEQYF. The CDR3, as DNA: TGTGCCAGCAGCAGACAGGGAGTCCACGAGCAGTACTTC.

The chain combines TRBV30 with TRBJ2-1; 10 nucleotides align to TRBD2. The V and J ends lost 0 bases and 3 bases, in that order; junction bases with no gene match: 8. Germline CDR1 and CDR2: GTSNPN and SVGIG (reference sequence). The CDR3 is 17 residues long. The DNA of the CDR3 is TGTGCCTGGAGTGTACCCTACAGCGGGGGGGACTACAATGAGCAGTTCTTC. Translated, it gives CAWSVPYSGGDYNEQFF.